Listed below are T cell receptor beta chains from one sample, sequenced in a study of neurological immune-mediated disorders. TCRdb redid the calling of the 5' RACE reads with MiXCR, one entry per CDR3 protein. Of some 26,000 distinct CDR3 sequences in the sample, about 7% were seen once. Source material: PBMCs. The receptors were sampled from a woman in her forties or fifties in good health. CDR3s include the opening cysteine and the closing phenylalanine or tryptophan. Fields, in order: clone size, V gene, D gene, J gene, CDR3 protein, CDR3 DNA. D genes are given only for firm matches. The size entry gives once, few, many or a size class.

clone size: many
V gene: TRBV20-1
D gene: .
J gene: TRBJ1-6
CDR3 protein: CSARDLQRDNSPLHF
CDR3 DNA: TGCAGTGCTAGAGATCTCCAGAGGGATAATTCACCCCTCCACTTT

clone size: many
V gene: TRBV20-1
D gene: .
J gene: TRBJ2-7
CDR3 protein: CSAHQSPQQYF
CDR3 DNA: TGCAGTGCTCACCAGTCACCCCAGCAGTACTTC

clone size: many
V gene: TRBV27
D gene: TRBD1
J gene: TRBJ2-1
CDR3 protein: CASSPGTGGFEQFF
CDR3 DNA: TGTGCCAGCAGTCCCGGGACAGGGGGCTTTGAGCAGTTCTTC

clone size: many
V gene: TRBV5-1
D gene: .
J gene: TRBJ1-4
CDR3 protein: CASSLAGRRDEKLFF
CDR3 DNA: TGCGCCAGCAGCTTGGCGGGGCGCCGCGATGAAAAACTGTTTTTT

clone size: many
V gene: TRBV20-1
D gene: .
J gene: TRBJ1-1
CDR3 protein: CSARAQGNTEAFF
CDR3 DNA: TGCAGTGCTAGGGCACAGGGGAACACTGAAGCTTTCTTT

clone size: many
V gene: TRBV10-2
D gene: .
J gene: TRBJ2-7
CDR3 protein: CASSESQGPQYF
CDR3 DNA: TGCGCCAGCAGTGAGTCTCAGGGGCCCCAGTACTTC

clone size: medium-sized
V gene: TRBV5-6
D gene: TRBD1
J gene: TRBJ1-1
CDR3 protein: CASSRLTGETEAFF
CDR3 DNA: TGTGCCAGCAGCCGTCTCACAGGGGAGACTGAAGCTTTCTTT

clone size: many
V gene: TRBV6-1
D gene: TRBD1
J gene: TRBJ2-1
CDR3 protein: CASSGQGYQDEQFF
CDR3 DNA: TGTGCCAGCAGTGGACAGGGATATCAGGATGAGCAGTTCTTC

clone size: many
V gene: TRBV24-1
D gene: .
J gene: TRBJ2-5
CDR3 protein: CATSDGSVETQYF
CDR3 DNA: TGTGCCACCAGTGATGGGTCCGTAGAGACCCAGTACTTC

clone size: many
V gene: TRBV5-1
D gene: .
J gene: TRBJ2-7
CDR3 protein: CASSSAGPSSYEQYF
CDR3 DNA: TGCGCCAGCAGCAGCGCAGGGCCTAGCTCCTACGAGCAGTACTTC

clone size: many
V gene: TRBV7-2
D gene: .
J gene: TRBJ2-7
CDR3 protein: CASSLVGGPYEQYF
CDR3 DNA: TGTGCCAGCAGCTTAGTGGGGGGGCCCTACGAGCAGTACTTC

clone size: many
V gene: TRBV4-2
D gene: TRBD2
J gene: TRBJ2-1
CDR3 protein: CASSLTPSGGANEQFF
CDR3 DNA: TGTGCCAGCAGCCTCACCCCTAGCGGGGGGGCGAATGAGCAGTTCTTC

clone size: many
V gene: TRBV20-1
D gene: .
J gene: TRBJ1-3
CDR3 protein: CSASIGASGNTIYF
CDR3 DNA: TGCAGTGCTAGTATTGGCGCTTCTGGAAACACCATATATTTT

clone size: many
V gene: TRBV9
D gene: TRBD2
J gene: TRBJ2-1
CDR3 protein: CASSVVGGASYNEQFF
CDR3 DNA: TGTGCCAGCAGCGTAGTCGGGGGGGCATCCTACAATGAGCAGTTCTTC

clone size: many
V gene: TRBV20-1
D gene: TRBD1
J gene: TRBJ1-1
CDR3 protein: CSVNRGYTEAFF
CDR3 DNA: TGCAGTGTTAACAGGGGCTACACTGAAGCTTTCTTT

clone size: many
V gene: TRBV11-2
D gene: TRBD2
J gene: TRBJ2-4
CDR3 protein: CASRPAGTSDTNIQYF
CDR3 DNA: TGTGCCAGCAGACCCGCCGGGACTAGCGACACAAACATTCAGTACTTC

clone size: many
V gene: TRBV2
D gene: .
J gene: TRBJ2-2
CDR3 protein: CASRAQGRAGELFF
CDR3 DNA: TGTGCCAGCAGGGCCCAGGGTCGGGCCGGGGAGCTGTTTTTT

clone size: many
V gene: TRBV4-2
D gene: .
J gene: TRBJ2-1
CDR3 protein: CASSQDAAPDNEQFF
CDR3 DNA: TGTGCCAGCAGCCAAGACGCAGCGCCGGACAATGAGCAGTTCTTC

clone size: many
V gene: TRBV20-1
D gene: .
J gene: TRBJ2-5
CDR3 protein: CSARSWLEETQYF
CDR3 DNA: TGCAGTGCTAGAAGTTGGCTAGAAGAGACCCAGTACTTC

clone size: many
V gene: TRBV7-8
D gene: TRBD1
J gene: TRBJ1-6
CDR3 protein: CASSSTGWGSPLHF
CDR3 DNA: TGTGCCAGCAGCTCGACAGGGTGGGGTTCACCCCTCCACTTT